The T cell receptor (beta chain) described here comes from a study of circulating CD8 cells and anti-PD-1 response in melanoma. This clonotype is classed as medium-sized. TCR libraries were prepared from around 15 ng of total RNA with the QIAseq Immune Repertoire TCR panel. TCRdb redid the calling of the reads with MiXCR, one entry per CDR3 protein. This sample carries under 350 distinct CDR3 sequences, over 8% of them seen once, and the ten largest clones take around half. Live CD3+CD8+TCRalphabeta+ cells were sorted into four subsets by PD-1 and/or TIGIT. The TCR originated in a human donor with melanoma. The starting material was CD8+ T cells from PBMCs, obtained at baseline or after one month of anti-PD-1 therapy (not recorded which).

The CDR3 protein is CASSAGTEIETQYF. As DNA, the CDR3 is TGTGCCAGCAGTGCCGGGACAGAAATAGAGACCCAGTACTTC. The rearrangement joins TRBV6-1 to TRBJ2-5, with 7 bases fitting TRBD1. In germline, CDR1 is MNHNS, CDR2 SASEGT. Unmatched junction bases numbered 6, after V lost 4 bases and J lost 4 bases. CDR3 length equals 14 residues.